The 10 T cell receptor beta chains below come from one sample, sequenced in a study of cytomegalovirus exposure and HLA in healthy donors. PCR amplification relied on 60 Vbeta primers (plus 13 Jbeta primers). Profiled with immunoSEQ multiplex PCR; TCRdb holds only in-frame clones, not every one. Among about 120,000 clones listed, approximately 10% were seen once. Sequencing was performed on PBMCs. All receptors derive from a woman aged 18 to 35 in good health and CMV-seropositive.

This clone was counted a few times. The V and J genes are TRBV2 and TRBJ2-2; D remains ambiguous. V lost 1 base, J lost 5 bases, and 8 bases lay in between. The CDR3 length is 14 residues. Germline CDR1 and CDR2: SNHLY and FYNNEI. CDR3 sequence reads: CASSEGQITGELFF. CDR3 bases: TGTGCCAGCAGTGAAGGACAAATAACCGGGGAGCTGTTTTTT.

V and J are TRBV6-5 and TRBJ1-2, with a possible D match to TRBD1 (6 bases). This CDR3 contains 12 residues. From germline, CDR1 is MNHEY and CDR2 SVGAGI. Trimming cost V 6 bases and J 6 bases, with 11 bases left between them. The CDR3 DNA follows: TGTGCCAGCAGCCGTAACAGGGATGGCTACACCTTC. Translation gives CASSRNRDGYTF.

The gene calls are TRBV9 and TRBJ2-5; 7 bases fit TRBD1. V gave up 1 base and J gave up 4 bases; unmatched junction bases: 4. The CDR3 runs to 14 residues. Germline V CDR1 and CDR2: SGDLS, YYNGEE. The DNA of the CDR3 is TGTGCCAGCAGCGTAACAGGGGTCCTAGAGACCCAGTACTTC. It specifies CASSVTGVLETQYF.

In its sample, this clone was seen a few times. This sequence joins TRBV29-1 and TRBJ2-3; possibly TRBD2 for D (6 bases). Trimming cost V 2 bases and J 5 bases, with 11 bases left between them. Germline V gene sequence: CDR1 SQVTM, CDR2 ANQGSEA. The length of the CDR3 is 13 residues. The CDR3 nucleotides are TGCAGCGTTGAAAGGCCGGAGGGAGATACGCAGTATTTT. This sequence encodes CSVERPEGDTQYF.

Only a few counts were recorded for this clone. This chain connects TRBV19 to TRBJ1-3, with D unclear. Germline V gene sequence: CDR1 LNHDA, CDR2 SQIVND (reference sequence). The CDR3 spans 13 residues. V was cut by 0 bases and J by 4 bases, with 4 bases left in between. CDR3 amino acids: CASSIDLGNTIYF. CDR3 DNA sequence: TGTGCCAGTAGTATAGATCTCGGAAACACCATATATTTT.

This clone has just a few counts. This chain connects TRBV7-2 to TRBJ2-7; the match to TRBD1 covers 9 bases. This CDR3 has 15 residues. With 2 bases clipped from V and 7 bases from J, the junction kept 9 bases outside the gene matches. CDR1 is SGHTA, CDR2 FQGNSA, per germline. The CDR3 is CASSLIEGQGREQYF. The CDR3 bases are TGTGCCAGCAGCTTAATCGAGGGACAGGGTAGAGAGCAGTACTTC.

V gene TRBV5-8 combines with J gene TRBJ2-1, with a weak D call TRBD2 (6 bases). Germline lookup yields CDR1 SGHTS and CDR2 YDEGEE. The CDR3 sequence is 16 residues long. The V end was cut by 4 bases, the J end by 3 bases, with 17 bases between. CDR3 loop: CASSPGLSAYYNEQFF. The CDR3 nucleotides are TGTGCCAGCAGCCCGGGACTTTCCGCTTACTACAATGAGCAGTTCTTC.

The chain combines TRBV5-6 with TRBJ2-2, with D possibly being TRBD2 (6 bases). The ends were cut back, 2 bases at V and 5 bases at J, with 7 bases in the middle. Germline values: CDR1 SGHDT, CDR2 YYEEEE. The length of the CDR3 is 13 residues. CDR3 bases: TGTGCCAGCAGCTTCCGGGAGACCGGGGAGCTGTTTTTT. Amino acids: CASSFRETGELFF.

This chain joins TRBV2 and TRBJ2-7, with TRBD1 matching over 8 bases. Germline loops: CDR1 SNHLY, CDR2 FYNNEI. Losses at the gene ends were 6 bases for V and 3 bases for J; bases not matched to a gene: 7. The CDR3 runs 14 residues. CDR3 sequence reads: CASRVQGGSYEQYF. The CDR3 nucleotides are TGTGCCAGCAGGGTACAGGGGGGAAGCTACGAGCAGTACTTC.

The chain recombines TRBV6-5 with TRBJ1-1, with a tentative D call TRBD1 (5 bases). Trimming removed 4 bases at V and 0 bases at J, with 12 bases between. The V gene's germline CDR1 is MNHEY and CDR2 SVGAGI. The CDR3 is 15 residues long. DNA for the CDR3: TGTGCCAGCAGTTGGGGGGGTAACATGAACACTGAAGCTTTCTTT. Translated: CASSWGGNMNTEAFF.